The 20 T cell receptor beta chains below come from one sample, sequenced in a study of beta chain features in type 1 diabetes. Antigens for these TCRs are unknown. Every bit of the isolated RNA underwent reverse transcription, so sequencing read expressed TCRB transcripts. Generated by immunoSEQ multiplex PCR, the TCRdb table keeps only in-frame clones and is missing some. This sample has about 340,000 clones; around 9.7% occur once, and the top ten carry about 1%. Study-wide results and caveats: People with Type 1 diabetes carried modestly yet significantly shorter TCRB CDR3s in all four CD4+ subsets.

The sample was central memory CD4+ T cells from blood. The receptors originated from a man younger than 45 with type 1 diabetes.

This clone was seen only a few times. The chain uses TRBV5-1 and TRBJ2-3; 7 nucleotides align to TRBD2. V dropped 0 bases and J dropped 4; count of bases not matched to a gene: 2. This CDR3 has 14 amino acids. Germline assignment: CDR1 SGHRS and CDR2 YFSETQ. The CDR3 loop is CASSLGGGADTQYF. The DNA of the CDR3 is TGCGCCAGCAGCTTGGGCGGGGGTGCAGATACGCAGTATTTT.

This clone was seen more than once but under ten times. The genes are TRBV5-6 and TRBJ2-7; no definite D call. The CDR3 is 14 residues long. With 0 bases removed from V and 3 bases from J, the gap between germline ends came to 10 bases. Per germline, CDR1 SGHDT and CDR2 YYEEEE. The CDR3 loop is CASSLGRFGYEQYF. For the CDR3, the DNA is TGTGCCAGCAGCTTGGGCAGGTTCGGCTACGAGCAGTACTTC.

This clone was seen a few times. The genes are TRBV7-9 and TRBJ2-1, with 7 nucleotides matching TRBD2. The CDR3 loop spans 14 amino acids. Germline assignment: CDR1 SEHNR and CDR2 FQNEAQ (reference sequence). V shed 0 bases, J shed 13 bases, and the junction held 9 bases outside the gene matches. The DNA for the CDR3 is TGTGCCAGCAGCTTAGCTGAGACTAGCCCCAACCAGTTCTTC. It translates to CASSLAETSPNQFF.

The J gene is TRBJ2-5, the V gene TRBV11-2; D unresolved. The end of the DNA aligns better with TRBJ2-7, so the J call may be wrong. CDR1 SGHAT and CDR2 FQNNGV come from the germline V gene. CDR3 length: 14 amino acids. CDR3 nucleotide sequence: TGTGCCAGCAGCTTAGATATGGGTTACGGCGAGCAGTACTTC. Residues: CASSLDMGYGEQYF.

A few counts support this clone. This chain links TRBV6-4 with TRBJ2-1; D remains unclear. The CDR3 spans 14 residues. The germline V gene has CDR1 MRHNA and CDR2 SNTAGT. V lost 4 bases and J lost 9, with 16 bases in between. As DNA, the CDR3 is TGTGCCAGCAGTGTGGAGCCCCAATGGGGTGAGCAGTTCTTC. Translated: CASSVEPQWGEQFF.

This clone turned up a few times. The V call is TRBV6-5, the J call TRBJ1-2, with D tentatively TRBD1 (6 bases). The V gene lost 4 bases and the J gene lost 0 bases, with 12 bases spanning the gap. CDR1 is MNHEY, CDR2 SVGAGI, per germline. The CDR3 is made up of 15 amino acids. The CDR3 DNA reads as TGTGCCAGCAGTTCCGGGCCAGGGGCTAACTATGGCTACACCTTC. Translating it yields CASSSGPGANYGYTF.

In this sample, this clone turned up a few times. The V call is TRBV5-6, the J call TRBJ1-6; 7 nucleotides align to TRBD1. Trimming took 2 bases from V and 6 from J; bases not matched to a gene: 5. CDR1 and CDR2 from the germline V gene are SGHDT and YYEEEE. This CDR3 comprises 15 residues. CDR3 coding DNA: TGTGCCAGCAGCTTTGCCCAGGGGGGTAATTCACCCCTCCACTTT. It codes for CASSFAQGGNSPLHF.

The sample holds a few counts of this clone. The chain couples TRBV9 to TRBJ1-3, with D unresolved. This CDR3 spans 13 amino acids. Trimming took 4 bases from V and 4 from J, leaving 9 bases between them. Germline values: CDR1 SGDLS, CDR2 YYNGEE. CDR3 region: CASSTGLGNTIYF. In nucleotides, the CDR3 is TGTGCCAGCAGCACCGGGCTAGGAAACACCATATATTTT.

The genes are TRBV27 and TRBJ1-6; no reliable D call. Germline V CDR1 and CDR2: MNHEY, SMNVEV (reference sequence). The CDR3 runs to 15 residues. The V end was cut by 2 bases, the J end by 3 bases, with 8 bases between. CDR3: CASSLDGFYNSPLHF. CDR3 coding DNA: TGTGCCAGCAGTTTAGACGGATTCTATAATTCACCCCTCCACTTT.

This clone was seen more than once but under ten times. V usage is TRBV30 and J usage is TRBJ2-3; D might be TRBD2 (6 bases). This CDR3 is 12 amino acids long. Germline V gene sequence: CDR1 GTSNPN, CDR2 SVGIG (reference sequence). Here the CDR3 reads CATRAGADTQYF. The CDR3 bases are TGTGCGACTAGGGCAGGTGCAGATACGCAGTATTTT.

A few counts support this clone. V and J are TRBV4-3 and TRBJ2-5; 9 bases match TRBD1. V was pared by 2 bases and J by 9 bases, with 7 bases of the junction left unmatched. The CDR3 covers 14 residues. The germline gives CDR1 LGHNA, CDR2 YSLEER. The CDR3 nucleotides are TGCGCCAGCAGCCAATGGACAGGGGTGAACCCCCAGTACTTC. This codes for CASSQWTGVNPQYF.

The chain couples TRBV2 to TRBJ2-1; either TRBD1 or TRBD2 may fit D (5 bases each). The V gene lost 4 bases and the J gene lost 6 bases, with 16 bases spanning the gap. This CDR3 region has 15 residues. In germline, CDR1 is SNHLY, CDR2 FYNNEI. The CDR3 sequence: CASSVESGTGNEQFF. The CDR3 bases are TGTGCCAGCAGTGTCGAGTCAGGGACGGGCAATGAGCAGTTCTTC. The full variable domain, its missing parts supplied by reference TRBV2 and TRBJ2-1, is EPEVTQTPSHQVTQMGQEVILRCVPISNHLYFYWYRQILGQKVEFLVSFYNNEISEKSEIFDDQFSVERPDGSNFTLKIRSTKLEDSAMYFCASSVESGTGNEQFFGPGTRLTVL.

This clone was observed a handful of times. The genes are TRBV6-5 and TRBJ1-4; 8 bases are shared with TRBD1. The CDR3 length is 15 residues. CDR1 is MNHEY and CDR2 is SVGAGI in the germline V gene. The ends lost 2 bases at V and 4 bases at J; junction bases unmatched: 3. The DNA for the CDR3 is TGTGCCAGCAGTTACCGGGACAGGCTTAATGAAAAACTGTTTTTT. It is translated as CASSYRDRLNEKLFF.

Concerning this clone itself: The same CDR3 arises from other DNA sequences in this sample as well. The rearrangement links TRBV7-2 to TRBJ2-5; D possibly matches TRBD1 or TRBD2 (7 bases each). CDR3 length: 16 amino acids. V was clipped by 1 base and J by 5 bases, with 17 bases between them. Germline V CDR1 and CDR2: SGHTA, FQGNSA. The CDR3 is CASSLVARQGGETQYF. CDR3 DNA: TGTGCCAGCAGCTTAGTTGCCCGTCAGGGGGGGGAGACCCAGTACTTC.

Concerning this clone: This may come from a read error, since a much larger clone is one base off. V gene TRBV7-2 combines with J gene TRBJ2-3; D gene unclear. V lost 4 bases, J lost 4 bases, and 6 bases lay in between. Germline CDR1 is SGHTA and CDR2 is FQGNSA. The CDR3 has 12 residues. CDR3 sequence: CASSSYPDTQYF. CDR3 nucleotide sequence: TGTGCCAGCAGCTCCTACCCAGATACGCAGTATTTT.

A few counts support this clone. V is TRBV5-1 and J is TRBJ2-1, with D tentatively TRBD2 (6 bases). Germline assignment: CDR1 SGHRS and CDR2 YFSETQ. Between the trimmed V and J ends, which lost 3 bases and 9 bases, there was a span of 22 bases. The CDR3 has 16 amino acids. The CDR3 is CASSSREAGYLTEQFF. The CDR3 DNA sequence: TGCGCCAGCAGCTCTAGGGAGGCGGGGTACCTCACTGAGCAGTTCTTC.

The chain has TRBV28 and TRBJ1-2; maybe TRBD1 (5 bases). V lost 6 bases and J lost 3, with 11 bases in between. The CDR3 consists of 13 residues. Germline CDR1 MDHEN, CDR2 SYDVKM. CDR3: CASSNQGDYGYTF. The DNA for the CDR3 is TGTGCCAGCAGCAATCAGGGAGACTATGGCTACACCTTC.

This sequence joins TRBV7-8 and TRBJ1-2; 8 positions agree with TRBD1. Germline-derived CDR1 and CDR2 are SGHVS and FQNEAQ. The junction had 6 bases not matched to a gene; V was cut back by 5 bases and J by 4 bases. The CDR3 runs to 14 residues. The CDR3 nucleotides are TGTGCCAGCAGCCCCGGCACAGGGGGCTATGGCTACACCTTC. Translation: CASSPGTGGYGYTF.

The gene calls are TRBV19 and TRBJ1-2; 10 bases fit TRBD1. The CDR3 runs 15 residues. J was trimmed by 2 bases and V by 11 bases; bases with no gene match: 11. Germline CDR1 is LNHDA and CDR2 is SQIVND (reference sequence). This CDR3 is CAARQGAAGNYGYTF. For the CDR3, the DNA is TGTGCCGCTAGACAGGGGGCAGCAGGGAACTATGGCTACACCTTC.

This clone was detected a few times. V usage is TRBV30 and J usage is TRBJ2-1, with 10 bases that match TRBD2. The CDR3 runs to 14 residues. CDR1 is GTSNPN, CDR2 SVGIG, per germline (reference sequence). The V and J ends lost 5 bases and 8 bases, in that order; junction bases with no gene match: 9. The chain's CDR3 is CAWERGGGLDEQFF. CDR3 DNA sequence: TGTGCCTGGGAGCGGGGGGGCGGTCTAGATGAGCAGTTCTTC.